The source of this T cell receptor beta chain is a study of blood T cell repertoires in COVID-19. Across the study: The United States, Italy and Spain were the sources of the acute and convalescent COVID-19 samples.

Source study methods: Estimation of nucleated cell counts was performed using reference gene primer amplification. Some clones are missing from TCRdb's copy, which holds only in-frame ones; the method was immunoSEQ multiplex PCR. That table is the source of V, J and clone size, and D and trimming were worked out from the DNA. The sample carries about 150,000 clones, about 92% recorded once. CDR3 length: 16 amino acids. Trimming at V came to 5 bases and at J to 4 bases, leaving 8 bases not matched to a gene. Germline CDR1 is SEHNR and CDR2 is FQNEAQ (reference sequence). The chain recombines TRBV7-9 with TRBJ2-2; 9 bases agree with TRBD1. This receptor was obtained from a human donor in a cohort sampled during active COVID-19. Sequenced: peripheral blood. The CDR3 DNA follows: TGTGCCAGCAGCCCTTCCGGGACAGGGTTCACCGGGGAGCTGTTTTTT. Translating it yields CASSPSGTGFTGELFF. Drawing the rest from reference TRBV7-9 and TRBJ2-2, the complete variable domain is DTGVSQNPRHKITKRGQNVTFRCDPISEHNRLYWYRQTLGQGPEFLTYFQNEAQLEKSRLLSDRFSAERPKGSFSTLEIQRTEQGDSAMYLCASSPSGTGFTGELFFGEGSRLTVL.